A selection of T cell receptor beta chains follows, all from one sample in a study of T cell changes during pregnancy in multiple sclerosis. Sequenced by immunoSEQ multiplex PCR; TCRdb stores in-frame clones only, minus some. The profile shows under 45,000 clones, nearly 90% of them singletons. Source: CD4+ T cells from peripheral blood mononuclear cells, taken in the first trimester of pregnancy. The source is a female donor with multiple sclerosis, enrolled in a pregnancy study. Each CDR3 is given with its conserved first and last residue. The D gene is left open where the match is weak. Size values are once, few and many counts, or a class for expanded clones, and some rows have none.

TRBJ2-7 TRBV28 - - TGTGCCAGCGGCCTCGGCTGGAGCTCCTACGAGCAGTACTTC CASGLGWSSYEQYF
TRBJ1-2 TRBV28 TRBD1 - TGTGCCAGCAAGACAGGGAAAGTGGATGGCTACACCTTC CASKTGKVDGYTF
TRBJ1-2 TRBV18 - - TGTGCCAGCTCACCAACAGGGCGCTATGGCTACACCTTC CASSPTGRYGYTF
TRBJ2-3 TRBV7-9 TRBD2 once TGTGCCAGCAGCTTAGGATCTAGCGGGACGGGAGATACGCAGTATTTT CASSLGSSGTGDTQYF
TRBJ2-6 TRBV4-1 TRBD1 - TGCGCCAGCAGCCCCTGGGACAGGGAAAGCTCTGGGGCCAACGTCCTGACTTTC CASSPWDRESSGANVLTF
TRBJ2-2 TRBV19 - - TGTGCCAGTAGGCCGCCGGGGGCGAACACCGGGGAGCTGTTTTTT CASRPPGANTGELFF
TRBJ2-2 TRBV11-2 TRBD2 - TGTGCCAGCAGCGCGAGCGGGAGGCGAACCGGGGAGCTGTTTTTT CASSASGRRTGELFF
TRBJ2-5 TRBV5-8 - - TGTGCCAGCACCTTTCAGCCACAGGAGACCCAGTACTTC CASTFQPQETQYF
TRBJ2-5 TRBV27 TRBD2 few TGTGCCAGCGGGCGGGGGGGCGGGGAGACCCAGTACTTC CASGRGGGETQYF
TRBJ2-5 TRBV2 TRBD1 - TGTGCCAGCAGAGGGACAGGGGCGGGGGAGACCCAGTACTTC CASRGTGAGETQYF
TRBJ2-1 TRBV27 TRBD2 - TGTGCCAGCAGTTCCCAAGACGGGACTAGCGGGAGTTTCAATGAGCAGTTCTTC CASSSQDGTSGSFNEQFF
TRBJ1-2 TRBV4-3 - - TGCGCCAGCAGCCAAATATCTTCGGGTCCCTATGGCTACACCTTC CASSQISSGPYGYTF
TRBJ1-2 TRBV5-6 TRBD1 - TGTGCCAGCAGCCGCGGGACAGGGGGAGTCCATGGCTACACCTTC CASSRGTGGVHGYTF
TRBJ2-5 TRBV28 TRBD2 - TGTGCCAGCACGACACAAATTCGGGGCGGGAGCGGTGGCTGGGAGACCCAGTACTTC CASTTQIRGGSGGWETQYF
TRBJ2-7 TRBV29-1 TRBD1 once TGCAGCGCCACCGGGACAGGAGGCTACGAGCAGTACTTC CSATGTGGYEQYF
TRBJ1-4 TRBV7-9 - few TGTGCCAGCAGATCTACAGGGCACACTAATGAAAAACTGTTTTTT CASRSTGHTNEKLFF
TRBJ2-1 TRBV5-4 - - TGTGCCAGCAGCTCCGGATCAGGGAATGAGAAGCAGTTCTTC CASSSGSGNEKQFF
TRBJ2-1 TRBV19 - once TGTGCCAGTAGTATAGGCCCGCTAGGGAGCTCCTACAATGAGCAGTTCTTC CASSIGPLGSSYNEQFF
TRBJ1-3 TRBV7-2 - - TGTGCCAGCAGCTTAGTCTCCGTCTCCTCTGGAAACACCATATATTTT CASSLVSVSSGNTIYF
TRBJ2-7 TRBV28 TRBD1 - TGTGCCAGCAGTGAATTTAAGGGGACAGGGAATTTGTTTGAGCAGTACTTC CASSEFKGTGNLFEQYF
TRBJ2-7 TRBV27 TRBD1 once TGTGCCAGCAGTTCGTTGGGGACAGGGGAGTCCTACGAGCAGTACTTC CASSSLGTGESYEQYF
TRBJ1-4 TRBV9 - medium-sized TGTGCCAGCAGCGTATCAGGGAGGGCTAATGAAAAACTGTTTTTT CASSVSGRANEKLFF
TRBJ2-7 TRBV21-1 - once TGTGCCAGCAGCAAAGAGGTAAAGAGGGTCTACGAGCAGTACTTC CASSKEVKRVYEQYF
TRBJ2-3 TRBV27 TRBD2 - TGTGCCACTAAACCGGGACTAGCGGGCACAGATACGCAGTATTTT CATKPGLAGTDTQYF
TRBJ2-7 TRBV6-5 TRBD2 - TGTGCCAGCAGTTACGCTAGCGGGAGCTCCTACGAGCAGTACTTC CASSYASGSSYEQYF
TRBJ2-7 TRBV9 TRBD2 - TGTGCCAGCAGCGTAGCCATAGCGGGCTCCTACGAGCAGTACTTC CASSVAIAGSYEQYF
TRBJ2-1 TRBV27 - - TGTGCCAGCCCTAATAGCGGAAGTGAGCAGTTCTTC CASPNSGSEQFF
TRBJ2-2 TRBV5-8 - - TGTGCCAGCAGCCCGGGACTTCGGACCGGGGAGCTGTTTTTT CASSPGLRTGELFF
TRBJ2-5 TRBV28 - - TGTGCCAGCAGTCCGGAGGCGTACAAACTGGGGACCCAGTACTTC CASSPEAYKLGTQYF
TRBJ1-3 TRBV1 - - TGCACCAGCAGCCAAAACACAGGGACTGGAAACACCATATATTTT CTSSQNTGTGNTIYF
TRBJ1-1 TRBV9 - - TGTGCCAGCAGCCTGATGCCGGGGGAGGCTGAAGCTTTCTTT CASSLMPGEAEAFF
TRBJ2-1 TRBV6-5 TRBD1 - TGTGCCAGCAGTTACTCGACCGGGACAGCCCCGTTCTTC CASSYSTGTAPFF
TRBJ2-5 TRBV2 - - TGTGCCAGCAGTGAACAGGGGACGGAGACCCAGTACTTC CASSEQGTETQYF
TRBJ2-1 TRBV14 - - TGTGCCAGCAGCCTGACATTTGTCACCTACAATGAGCAGTTCTTC CASSLTFVTYNEQFF
TRBJ2-7 TRBV5-1 - - TGCGCCAGCAGGACGACAGGTTCCTACGAGCAGTACTTC CASRTTGSYEQYF
TRBJ1-1 TRBV28 TRBD1 - TGTGCCAGCAGTAAAAGACAGGGGGCGGCGACTTTCTTT CASSKRQGAATFF
TRBJ2-7 TRBV25-1 - - TGTGCCAGCACCATGGGGAGTCGGGGGAGCTCCTACGAGCAGTACTTC CASTMGSRGSSYEQYF
TRBJ1-1 TRBV6-1 TRBD1 - TGTGCCAGCAGTGCGACAGGGCTGGAGAGGGGGGCTTTCTTT CASSATGLERGAFF
TRBJ2-7 TRBV6-5 TRBD2 - TGTGCCAGCAGTGCGGGGGGGCTCTACGAGCAGTACTTC CASSAGGLYEQYF
TRBJ2-5 TRBV2 TRBD2 - TGTGCCAGCGCGGGGGGGACTAGCGGGTTGTTGGAGACCCAGTACTTC CASAGGTSGLLETQYF
TRBJ1-3 TRBV6-5 - - TGTGCCAGCACAGGGTGGACAGGAAACACCATATATTTT CASTGWTGNTIYF
TRBJ2-1 TRBV9 TRBD1 - TGTGCCAGCAGCGGGACAGGGGTCTCCTACAATGAGCAGTTCTTC CASSGTGVSYNEQFF
TRBJ2-2 TRBV11-2 - - TGTGCCAGCAGCTTAGTGGCGTCCCCGGGGACCGGGGAGCTGTTTTTT CASSLVASPGTGELFF
TRBJ2-1 TRBV10-3 TRBD2 - TGTGCCATCAGGCAAGATAGCGGGAGCCAAGAGCAGTTCTTC CAIRQDSGSQEQFF
TRBJ2-2 TRBV27 TRBD2 - TGTGCCAGCAGTACTAGCGGGAGTGCGGGCGGGGAGCTGTTTTTT CASSTSGSAGGELFF
TRBJ2-1 TRBV6-9 TRBD2 once TGTGCCAGCAGTTATAGAGGACTAGCGGACAATGAGCAGTTCTTC CASSYRGLADNEQFF
TRBJ2-2 TRBV7-9 - - TGTGCCAGCAGCCCCAGGGGCGGGAGGAACACCGGGGAGCTGTTTTTT CASSPRGGRNTGELFF
TRBJ1-3 TRBV6-5 TRBD1 once TGTGCCAGCAGAGCGACAGGGAATCGCGGAAACACCATATATTTT CASRATGNRGNTIYF
TRBJ1-2 TRBV29-1 TRBD1 - TGCAGCGTTGAGGGGGACAGCGGTACTAACTATGGCTACACCTTC CSVEGDSGTNYGYTF
TRBJ2-4 TRBV2 - - TGTGCCAGCAGTGAAGCAAAAGGGGCAGGAGCCAAAAACATTCAGTACTTC CASSEAKGAGAKNIQYF
TRBJ1-1 TRBV11-3 TRBD1 medium-sized TGTGCCAGCAGCTCGGGACAGAATACTGAAGCTTTCTTT CASSSGQNTEAFF
TRBJ1-5 TRBV19 TRBD1 - TGTGCCAGTAGTAGTGACAGGGGCAATCAGCCCCAGCATTTT CASSSDRGNQPQHF
TRBJ1-1 TRBV7-9 - - TGTGCCAGCAGCTTAGGGACAGTGAACACTGAAGCTTTCTTT CASSLGTVNTEAFF